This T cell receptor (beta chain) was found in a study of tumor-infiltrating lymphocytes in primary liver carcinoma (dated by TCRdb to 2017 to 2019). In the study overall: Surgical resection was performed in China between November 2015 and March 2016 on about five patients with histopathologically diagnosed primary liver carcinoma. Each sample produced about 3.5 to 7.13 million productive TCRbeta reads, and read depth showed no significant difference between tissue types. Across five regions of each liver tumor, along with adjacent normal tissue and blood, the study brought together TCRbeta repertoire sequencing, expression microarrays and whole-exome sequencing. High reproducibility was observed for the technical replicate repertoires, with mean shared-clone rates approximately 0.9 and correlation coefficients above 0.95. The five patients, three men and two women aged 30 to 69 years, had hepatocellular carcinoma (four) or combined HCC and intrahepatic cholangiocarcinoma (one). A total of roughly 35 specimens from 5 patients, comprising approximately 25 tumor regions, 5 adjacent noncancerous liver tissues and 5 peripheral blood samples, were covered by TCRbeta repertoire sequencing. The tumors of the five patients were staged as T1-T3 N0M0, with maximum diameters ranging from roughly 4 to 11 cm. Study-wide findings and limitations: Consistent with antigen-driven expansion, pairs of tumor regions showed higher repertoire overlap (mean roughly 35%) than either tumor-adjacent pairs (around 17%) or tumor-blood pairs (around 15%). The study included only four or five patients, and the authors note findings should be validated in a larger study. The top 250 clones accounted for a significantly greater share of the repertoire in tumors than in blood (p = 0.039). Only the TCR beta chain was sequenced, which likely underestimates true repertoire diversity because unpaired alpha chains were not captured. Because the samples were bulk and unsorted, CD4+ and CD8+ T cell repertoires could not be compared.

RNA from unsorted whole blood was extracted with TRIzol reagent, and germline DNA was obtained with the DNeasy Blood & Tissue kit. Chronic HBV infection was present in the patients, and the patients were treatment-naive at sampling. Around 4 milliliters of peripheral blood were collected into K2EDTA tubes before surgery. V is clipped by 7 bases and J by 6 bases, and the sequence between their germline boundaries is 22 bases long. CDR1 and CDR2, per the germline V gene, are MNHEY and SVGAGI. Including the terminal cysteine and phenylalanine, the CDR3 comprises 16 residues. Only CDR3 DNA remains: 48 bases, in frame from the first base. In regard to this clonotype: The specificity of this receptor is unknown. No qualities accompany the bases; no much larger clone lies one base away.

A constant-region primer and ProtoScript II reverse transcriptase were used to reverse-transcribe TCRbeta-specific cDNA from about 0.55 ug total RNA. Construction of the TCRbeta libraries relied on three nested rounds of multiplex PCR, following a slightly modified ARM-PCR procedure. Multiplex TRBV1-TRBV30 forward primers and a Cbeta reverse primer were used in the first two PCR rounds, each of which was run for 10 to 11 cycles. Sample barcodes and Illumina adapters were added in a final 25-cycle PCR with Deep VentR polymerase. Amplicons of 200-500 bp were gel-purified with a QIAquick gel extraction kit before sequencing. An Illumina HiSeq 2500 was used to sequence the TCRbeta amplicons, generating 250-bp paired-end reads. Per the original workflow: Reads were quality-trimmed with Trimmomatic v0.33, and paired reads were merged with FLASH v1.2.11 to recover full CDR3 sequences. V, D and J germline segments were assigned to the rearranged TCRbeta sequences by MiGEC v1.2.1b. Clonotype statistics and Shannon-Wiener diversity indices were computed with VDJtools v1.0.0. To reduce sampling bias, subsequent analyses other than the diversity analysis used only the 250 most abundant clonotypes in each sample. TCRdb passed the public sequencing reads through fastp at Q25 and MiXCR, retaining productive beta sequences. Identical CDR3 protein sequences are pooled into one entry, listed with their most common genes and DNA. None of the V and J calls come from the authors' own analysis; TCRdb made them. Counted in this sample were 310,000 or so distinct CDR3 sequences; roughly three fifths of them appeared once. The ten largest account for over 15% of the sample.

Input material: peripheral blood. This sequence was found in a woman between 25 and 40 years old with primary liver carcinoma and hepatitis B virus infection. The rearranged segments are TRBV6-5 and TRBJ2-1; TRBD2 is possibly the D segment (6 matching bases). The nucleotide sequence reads TGTGCCAGCAATTTTATCGTAGCGGTCCCAGGCAATGAGCAGTTCTTC. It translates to CASNFIVAVPGNEQFF.